These T cell receptor beta chains were read from a single sample in a study of cytomegalovirus exposure and HLA in healthy donors. The data were produced by immunoSEQ multiplex PCR, yet TCRdb's version contains in-frame clones alone and is incomplete. Counted here are under 95,000 clones, approximately 95% occurring once; the ten biggest clones make up less than 2.5%. The sequencing sample was made of PBMCs. Source of these receptors: a woman between 18 and 29 years old in good health and CMV-seronegative. Each CDR3 is given with its conserved first and last residue. Fields, in order: D gene, J gene, clone size, V gene, CDR3 DNA, CDR3 protein. D genes are given only for firm matches. Clone size is shown for a subset of rows, as once, few, many or a class of expanded clone.

.	TRBJ2-1	.	TRBV9	TGTGCCAGCAGCGAGTTAACGAGCTCCTACAATGAGCAGTTCTTC	CASSELTSSYNEQFF
TRBD1	TRBJ1-1	.	TRBV27	TGTGCCAGCAGTTTATGGGGCCTCGGACAGGCGAACACTGAAGCTTTCTTT	CASSLWGLGQANTEAFF
TRBD1	TRBJ1-4	.	TRBV7-2	TGTGCCAGCAGCTTAGACAGGGGGACTAATGAAAAACTGTTTTTT	CASSLDRGTNEKLFF
.	TRBJ2-1	.	TRBV13	TGTGCCAGCATTAAACAGGGTTCCCACAATGAGCAGTTCTTC	CASIKQGSHNEQFF
.	TRBJ2-3	.	TRBV1	TGCACCAGCAGCCAAGGTTCCGGCAAGACTAGCGGGGGCACAGATACGCAGTATTTT	CTSSQGSGKTSGGTDTQYF
.	TRBJ2-1	.	TRBV2	TGTGCCAGCAGTGAGAGTCGAGGACTACCCAGGCCTCAGTTCTTC	CASSESRGLPRPQFF
.	TRBJ2-2	.	TRBV28	TGTGCCAGCAGTTATCTAAGGGGGTCCGGAGAAACCGGGGAGCTGTTTTTT	CASSYLRGSGETGELFF
.	TRBJ1-2	.	TRBV5-4	TGTGCCAGCAGCCTCCCACCGGGACACCCAAATTCTAACTATGGCTACACCTTC	CASSLPPGHPNSNYGYTF
.	TRBJ2-3	.	TRBV29-1	TGCAGCGTTGACCGGGACTCGACAGATACGCAGTATTTT	CSVDRDSTDTQYF
.	TRBJ1-3	.	TRBV6-1	TGTGCCAGCACGAAAGACGGGGAGGGAAACACCATATATTTT	CASTKDGEGNTIYF
TRBD2	TRBJ2-5	.	TRBV5-1	TGCGCCAGCAGCTTCAGGACTAGCTTGGAGACCCAGTACTTC	CASSFRTSLETQYF
.	TRBJ2-1	.	TRBV4-2	TGTGCCAGCTCCAAGCGGACCTCCTACAATGAGCAGTTCTTC	CASSKRTSYNEQFF
.	TRBJ1-1	.	TRBV19	TGTGCCAGTAGTATTGGGGGACATAGCAACACTGAAGCTTTCTTT	CASSIGGHSNTEAFF
TRBD2	TRBJ2-7	.	TRBV9	TGTGCCAGCAGCGGGGGACTAGCGGGGCAATTCAACGAGCAGTACTTC	CASSGGLAGQFNEQYF
.	TRBJ2-7	.	TRBV27	TGTGCCAGCAGTTTCCTTCCCTTTAGGGGGGGGTCCTACGAGCAGTACTTC	CASSFLPFRGGSYEQYF
.	TRBJ2-2	.	TRBV6-5	TGTGCCAGCAGCTTCGGCGGGTCCACCGGGGAGCTGTTTTTT	CASSFGGSTGELFF
.	TRBJ2-1	.	TRBV6-1	TGTGCCAGCAGTGGACTTGATATGGATGAGCAGTTCTTC	CASSGLDMDEQFF
.	TRBJ1-1	.	TRBV4-1	TGCGCCAGCAGCCACCAGGGTATGGCCACTGAAGCTTTCTTT	CASSHQGMATEAFF
.	TRBJ1-1	.	TRBV6-1	TGTGCCAGCAGTGAAGGGGCAGCTTCGAACACTGAAGCTTTCTTT	CASSEGAASNTEAFF
.	TRBJ1-3	.	TRBV4-3	TGCGCCAGCAGCCATACAGTCTCTGGAAACACCATATATTTT	CASSHTVSGNTIYF
.	TRBJ2-7	.	TRBV11-2	TGTGCCAGCAGCCCAAGCCTCGGACACCAATACGAGCAGTACTTC	CASSPSLGHQYEQYF
.	TRBJ2-3	.	TRBV5-1	TGCGCCAGCAGCTTACAGCCTAGCACAGATACGCAGTATTTT	CASSLQPSTDTQYF
.	TRBJ2-2	.	TRBV7-9	TGTGCCAGCAGCCCGTCCTTGTCTTCCGGGGAGCTGTTTTTT	CASSPSLSSGELFF
TRBD1	TRBJ1-1	.	TRBV7-9	TGTGCCAGCAGCTCTAACAGGGGAGGGAACACTGAAGCTTTCTTT	CASSSNRGGNTEAFF
.	TRBJ2-7	.	TRBV7-9	TGTGCCAGCAGTGAGGCAGAACACTACGAGCAGTACTTC	CASSEAEHYEQYF
TRBD2	TRBJ2-3	.	TRBV5-4	TGTGCCAGCAGCTTGGGGCCAGCGGGGGTGCTCACAGATACGCAGTATTTT	CASSLGPAGVLTDTQYF
TRBD1	TRBJ1-5	few	TRBV6-5	TGTGCCAGCAGTTCTAACCCGGGACAGGGACATCAGCCCCAGCATTTT	CASSSNPGQGHQPQHF
TRBD2	TRBJ2-7	.	TRBV4-2	TGTGCCAGCAGCCATCCAGCGGGAAGCTCCTACGAGCAGTACTTC	CASSHPAGSSYEQYF
.	TRBJ1-1	.	TRBV30	TGTGCCTGGAACAGGGTTAACACTGAAGCTTTCTTT	CAWNRVNTEAFF
.	TRBJ2-7	.	TRBV28	TGTGCCAGCAGCGGAGATTACGGGACATTCTCCTACGAGCAGTACTTC	CASSGDYGTFSYEQYF
TRBD2	TRBJ2-2	.	TRBV9	TGTGCCAGCAGCGTAGCCCTGGGGGGGGAGAACACCGGGGAGCTGTTTTTT	CASSVALGGENTGELFF
.	TRBJ1-1	once	TRBV29-1	TGCAGCGTTGAAGGGGCCGGTGAAGCTTTCTTT	CSVEGAGEAFF
.	TRBJ2-3	few	TRBV15	TGTGCCACCAGCAGAGCTTCCACAGATACGCAGTATTTT	CATSRASTDTQYF
TRBD1	TRBJ2-1	.	TRBV29-1	TGCAGCGTTGTGGGGGGGACAGGGTCAAATGAGCAGTTCTTC	CSVVGGTGSNEQFF
.	TRBJ2-7	few	TRBV7-2	TGTGCCAGCAGCTTAGCGGCGGAGCTGGGCGAGCAGTACTTC	CASSLAAELGEQYF
.	TRBJ2-1	once	TRBV5-1	TGCGCCAGCAATAGCGGATTTTACAATGAGCAGTTCTTC	CASNSGFYNEQFF
TRBD2	TRBJ2-1	.	TRBV7-9	TGTGCCAGCAGCCTACGCCCGGGACTAGCGGGAATTAATGAGCAGTTCTTC	CASSLRPGLAGINEQFF
TRBD1	TRBJ2-7	.	TRBV4-1	TGCGCCAGCAGCCAGCGGGACAGGGGGCGATGGGGTTACGAGCAGTACTTC	CASSQRDRGRWGYEQYF
TRBD1	TRBJ2-1	.	TRBV27	TGTGCCAGCAGTTCCGGGACAGGGGGCTACAATGAGCAGTTCTTC	CASSSGTGGYNEQFF
TRBD2	TRBJ2-1	.	TRBV9	TGTGCCAGCAGCCTCCCAAGGAGCGGGGGGGCCCCGAATGAGCAGTTCTTC	CASSLPRSGGAPNEQFF